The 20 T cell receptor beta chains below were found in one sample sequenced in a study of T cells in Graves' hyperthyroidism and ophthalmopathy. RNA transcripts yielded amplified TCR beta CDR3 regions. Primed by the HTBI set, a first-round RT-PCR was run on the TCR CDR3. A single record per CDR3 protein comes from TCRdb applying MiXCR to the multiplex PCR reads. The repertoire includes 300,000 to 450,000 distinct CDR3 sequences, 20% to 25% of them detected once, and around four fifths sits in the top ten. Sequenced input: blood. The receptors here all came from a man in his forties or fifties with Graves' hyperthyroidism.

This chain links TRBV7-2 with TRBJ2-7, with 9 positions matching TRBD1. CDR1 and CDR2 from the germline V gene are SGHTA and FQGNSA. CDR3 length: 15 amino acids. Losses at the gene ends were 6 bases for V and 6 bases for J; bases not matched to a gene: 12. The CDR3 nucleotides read TGTGCCAGCAGTTTAACAGGGGGCGGTTTCTCCGAGCAGTACTTC. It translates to CASSLTGGGFSEQYF.

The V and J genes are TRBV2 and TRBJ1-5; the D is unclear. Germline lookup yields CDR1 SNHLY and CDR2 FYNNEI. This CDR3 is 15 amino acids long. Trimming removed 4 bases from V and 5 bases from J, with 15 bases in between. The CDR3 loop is CASSVGAQPYQPQHF. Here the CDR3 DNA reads TGTGCCAGCAGTGTTGGTGCGCAGCCCTATCAGCCCCAGCATTTT.

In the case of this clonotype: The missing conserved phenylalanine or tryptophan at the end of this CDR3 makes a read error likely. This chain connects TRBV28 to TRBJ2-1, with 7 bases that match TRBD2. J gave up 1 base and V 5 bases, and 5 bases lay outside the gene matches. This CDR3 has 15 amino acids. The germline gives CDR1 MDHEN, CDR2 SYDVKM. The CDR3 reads CASSQLARSYNEQFS. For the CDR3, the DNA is TGTGCCAGCAGTCAACTAGCGCGATCCTACAATGAGCAGTTCTCC.

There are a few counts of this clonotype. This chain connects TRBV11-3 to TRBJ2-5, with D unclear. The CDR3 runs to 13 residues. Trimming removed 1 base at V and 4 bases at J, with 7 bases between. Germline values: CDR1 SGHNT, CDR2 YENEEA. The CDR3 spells CASSLVAAETQYF. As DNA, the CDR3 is TGTGCCAGCAGCTTAGTGGCAGCAGAGACCCAGTACTTC.

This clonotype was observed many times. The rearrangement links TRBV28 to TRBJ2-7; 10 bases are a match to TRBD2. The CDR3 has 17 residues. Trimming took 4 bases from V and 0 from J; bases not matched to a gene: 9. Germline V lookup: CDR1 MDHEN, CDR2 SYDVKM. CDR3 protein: CASSSILGTSDSYEQYF. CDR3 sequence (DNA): TGTGCCAGCAGTTCCATACTCGGGACTAGCGACTCCTACGAGCAGTACTTC.

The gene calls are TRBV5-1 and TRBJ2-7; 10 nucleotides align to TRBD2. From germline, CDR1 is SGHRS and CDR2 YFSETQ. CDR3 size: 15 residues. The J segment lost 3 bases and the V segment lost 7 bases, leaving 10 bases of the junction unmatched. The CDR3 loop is CASGETSGTHYEQYF. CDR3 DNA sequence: TGCGCCAGCGGGGAAACTAGCGGGACTCACTACGAGCAGTACTTC.

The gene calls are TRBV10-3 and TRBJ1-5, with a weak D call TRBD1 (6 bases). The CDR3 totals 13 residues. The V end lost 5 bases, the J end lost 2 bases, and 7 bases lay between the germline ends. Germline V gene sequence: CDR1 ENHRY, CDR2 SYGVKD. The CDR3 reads CAISPGGNQPQHF. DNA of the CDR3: TGTGCCATCAGTCCAGGGGGCAATCAGCCCCAGCATTTT.

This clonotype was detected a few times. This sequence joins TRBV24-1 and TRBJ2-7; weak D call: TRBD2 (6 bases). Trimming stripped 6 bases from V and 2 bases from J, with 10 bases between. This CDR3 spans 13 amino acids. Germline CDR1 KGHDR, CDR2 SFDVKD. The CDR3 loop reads CATSRTGAYEQYF. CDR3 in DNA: TGTGCCACCAGTAGGACGGGGGCCTACGAGCAGTACTTC.

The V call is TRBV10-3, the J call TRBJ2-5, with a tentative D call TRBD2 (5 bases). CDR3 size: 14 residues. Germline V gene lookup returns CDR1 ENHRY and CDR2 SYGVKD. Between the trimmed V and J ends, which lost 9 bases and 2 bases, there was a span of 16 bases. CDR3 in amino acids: CAMLRASRQETQYF. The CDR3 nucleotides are TGTGCCATGTTGCGAGCTAGCAGACAAGAGACCCAGTACTTC.

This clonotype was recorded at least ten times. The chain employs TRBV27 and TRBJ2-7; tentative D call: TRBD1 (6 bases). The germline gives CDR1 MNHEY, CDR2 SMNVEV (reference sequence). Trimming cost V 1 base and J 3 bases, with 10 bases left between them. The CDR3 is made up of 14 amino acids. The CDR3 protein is CASSLLGHIYEQYF. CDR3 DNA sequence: TGTGCCAGCAGTTTATTGGGACACATCTACGAGCAGTACTTC.

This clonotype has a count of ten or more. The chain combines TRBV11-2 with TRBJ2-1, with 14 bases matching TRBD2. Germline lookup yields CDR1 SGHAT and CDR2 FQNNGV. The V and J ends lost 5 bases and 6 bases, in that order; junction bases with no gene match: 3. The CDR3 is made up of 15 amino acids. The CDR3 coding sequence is TGTGCCAGCAGCGTGGGACTAGCGGGAGCCAATGAGCAGTTCTTC. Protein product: CASSVGLAGANEQFF.

The CDR3 is CASNFKWETQYF. CDR3 in DNA: TGTGCCAGCAACTTTAAATGGGAGACCCAGTACTTC. The genes are TRBV7-9 and TRBJ2-5; D is undetermined. The CDR3 has 12 residues. Trimming cost V 7 bases and J 5 bases, with 11 bases left between them. CDR1 is SEHNR, CDR2 FQNEAQ, per germline (reference sequence).

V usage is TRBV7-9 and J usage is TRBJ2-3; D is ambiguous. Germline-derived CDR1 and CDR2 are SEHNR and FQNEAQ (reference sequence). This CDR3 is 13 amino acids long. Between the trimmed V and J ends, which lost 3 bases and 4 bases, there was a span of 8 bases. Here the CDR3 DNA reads TGTGCCAGCAGCTTCAGTGGAGCAGATACGCAGTATTTT. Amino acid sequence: CASSFSGADTQYF.

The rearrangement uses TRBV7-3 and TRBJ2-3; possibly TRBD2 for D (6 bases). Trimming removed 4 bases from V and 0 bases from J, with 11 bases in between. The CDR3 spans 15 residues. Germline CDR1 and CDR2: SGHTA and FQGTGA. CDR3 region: CASSWRGYSTDTQYF. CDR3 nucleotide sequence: TGTGCCAGCAGCTGGCGGGGTTACAGCACAGATACGCAGTATTTT.

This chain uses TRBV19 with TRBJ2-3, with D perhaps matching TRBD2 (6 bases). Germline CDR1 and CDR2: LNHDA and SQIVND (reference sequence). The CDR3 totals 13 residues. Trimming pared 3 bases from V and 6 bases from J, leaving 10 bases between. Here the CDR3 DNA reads TGTGCCAGTAGTATGGCCGGAGGGGATACGCAGTATTTT. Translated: CASSMAGGDTQYF.

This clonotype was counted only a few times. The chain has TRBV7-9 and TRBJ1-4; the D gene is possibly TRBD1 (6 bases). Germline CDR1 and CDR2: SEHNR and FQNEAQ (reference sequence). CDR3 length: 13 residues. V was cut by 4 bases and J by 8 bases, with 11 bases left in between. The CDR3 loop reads CASSSQGWEKLFF. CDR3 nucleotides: TGTGCCAGCAGCTCACAGGGTTGGGAAAAACTGTTTTTT.

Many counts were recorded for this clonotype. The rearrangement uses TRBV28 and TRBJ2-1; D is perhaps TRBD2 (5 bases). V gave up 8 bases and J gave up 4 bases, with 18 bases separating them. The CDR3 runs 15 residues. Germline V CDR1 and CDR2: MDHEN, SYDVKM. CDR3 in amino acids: CASGSSSPGYNEQFF. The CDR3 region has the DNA TGTGCCAGCGGATCTAGCTCGCCGGGGTACAATGAGCAGTTCTTC.

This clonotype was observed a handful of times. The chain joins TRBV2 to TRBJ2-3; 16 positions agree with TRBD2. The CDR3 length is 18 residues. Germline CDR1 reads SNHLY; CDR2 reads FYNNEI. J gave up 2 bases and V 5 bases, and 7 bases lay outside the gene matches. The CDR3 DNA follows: TGTGCCAGCAGTACCCCGGGACTAGCGGGAGGGCCCACAGATACGCAGTATTTT. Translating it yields CASSTPGLAGGPTDTQYF.

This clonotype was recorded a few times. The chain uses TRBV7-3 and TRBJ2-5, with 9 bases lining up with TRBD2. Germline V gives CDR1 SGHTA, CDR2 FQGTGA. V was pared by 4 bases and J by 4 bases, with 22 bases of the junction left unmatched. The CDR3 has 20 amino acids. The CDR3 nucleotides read TGTGCCAGCAGCTCCCAGGGGGGGGCTGGCGGGAGGGCCGACGGAGAGACCCAGTACTTC. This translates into CASSSQGGAGGRADGETQYF. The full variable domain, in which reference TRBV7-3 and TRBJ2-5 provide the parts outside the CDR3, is GAGVSQTPSNKVTEKGKYVELRCDPISGHTALYWYRQSLGQGPEFLIYFQGTGAADDSGLPNDRFFAVRPEGSVSTLKIQRTERGDSAVYLCASSSQGGAGGRADGETQYFGPGTRLLVL.

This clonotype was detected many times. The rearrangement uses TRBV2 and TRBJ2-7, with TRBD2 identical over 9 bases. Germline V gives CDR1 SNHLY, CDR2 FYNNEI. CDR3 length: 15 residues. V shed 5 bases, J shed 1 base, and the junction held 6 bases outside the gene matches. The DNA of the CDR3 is TGTGCCAGCAGTCCTACTAGCGGGCCTTCCTACGAGCAGTACTTC. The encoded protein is CASSPTSGPSYEQYF. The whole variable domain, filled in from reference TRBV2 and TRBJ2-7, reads EPEVTQTPSHQVTQMGQEVILRCVPISNHLYFYWYRQILGQKVEFLVSFYNNEISEKSEIFDDQFSVERPDGSNFTLKIRSTKLEDSAMYFCASSPTSGPSYEQYFGPGTRLTVT.